This TCR beta chain was recorded in a study of T-cell reconstitution after alpha-beta-depleted transplantation in children. This clonotype was picked up many times. Unique molecular identifiers tagged the TCRbeta library. From the PCR reads, TCRdb called clonotypes with MiXCR, one entry per CDR3 protein. Of around 76,000 distinct CDR3 sequences in the sample, 18% were seen once. The CDR3 extends over 13 amino acids. With 6 bases removed from V and 2 bases from J, the gap between germline ends came to 10 bases. Here the sequenced sample was PBMCs, mostly from graft donor cells, taken 360 days after TCRalphabeta/CD19-depleted stem cell transplant. The chain links TRBV12-3 or TRBV12-4 to TRBJ1-1, with no clear D. The sequence came from a male patient aged 2-15 years who had a stem cell transplant for acute lymphoblastic leukemia, so the T cells may come from the graft donor. For the CDR3, the DNA is TGTGCCAGCAGAAAGACTGTTAACACTGAAGCTTTCTTT. It specifies CASRKTVNTEAFF.